These T cell receptor beta chains were read from a single sample in a study of graft-versus-host responses after intestinal transplantation. The data were produced by immunoSEQ multiplex PCR, yet TCRdb's version contains in-frame clones alone and is incomplete. The profile shows fewer than 110,000 clones, approximately 93% of them singletons. The antigens these receptors bind are not known. The starting material was unstimulated CD8+ T cells sorted from spleen or lymph node cells, obtained before intestinal transplant. The receptors stem from a human donor who received an intestinal transplant. CDR3s include the opening cysteine and the closing phenylalanine or tryptophan. A D gene is named only where the DNA matches it firmly. Only some rows state a clone size, as once, few, many or a class for expanded clones.

TRBV15	TRBJ2-5	NA	NA	TGTGCCACCAGCAGAGATCGGGGACACCAAGAGACCCAGTACTTC	CATSRDRGHQETQYF
TRBV11-3	TRBJ2-7	NA	NA	TGTGCCAGCAGCTTAGGGGCCGGCGAGCAGTACTTC	CASSLGAGEQYF
TRBV27	TRBJ2-3	TRBD2	NA	TGTGCCAGCAGTGCAGGGACTAGCCCCTTCACAGATACGCAGTATTTT	CASSAGTSPFTDTQYF
TRBV11-3	TRBJ2-3	TRBD2	NA	TGTGCCAGCAGCTTCGGCGGGGGGGGCACAGATACGCAGTATTTT	CASSFGGGGTDTQYF
TRBV29-1	TRBJ1-2	TRBD1	NA	TGCAGCCACGGGACAGAGCTAGGCTACACCTTC	CSHGTELGYTF
TRBV21-1	TRBJ1-4	NA	NA	TGTGCCAGCAGACAGGGGAAGCTCACAGACCCCCTTTTT	CASRQGKLTDPLF
TRBV6-5	TRBJ2-5	NA	NA	TGTGCCAGCAGCCCGGGGGGACAAGGGGCCCAGTACTTC	CASSPGGQGAQYF
TRBV5-6	TRBJ1-3	NA	NA	TGTGCCAGCAGCTCCCCTCGTACCCGAGTCGAAAACACCATATATTTT	CASSSPRTRVENTIYF
TRBV11-2	TRBJ2-7	NA	NA	TGTGCCAGCAGCATAGGATACGAGCAGTACTTC	CASSIGYEQYF
TRBV19	TRBJ1-1	NA	NA	TGTGCCAGTAGTTGGAGTTTTGAAGCTTTCTTT	CASSWSFEAFF
TRBV6-5	TRBJ1-2	NA	NA	TGTGCCAGCAGCCCGGGGCAGTTATATGGCTACACCTTC	CASSPGQLYGYTF
TRBV7-9	TRBJ2-7	NA	once	TGTGCCAGCAGCTTAGTAGTAGGGACGGAGGATTTCTACTTC	CASSLVVGTEDFYF
TRBV10-2	TRBJ1-1	TRBD1	NA	TGCGCCAGCAGTGAATCGTACGTGGACAGGCTGAACACTGAAGCTTTCTTT	CASSESYVDRLNTEAFF
TRBV7-8	TRBJ2-7	NA	NA	TGTGCCAGCAGCTTATATCCCGTAGCGAGGATGAGTTCCTACGAGCAGTACTTC	CASSLYPVARMSSYEQYF
TRBV6-1	TRBJ1-5	NA	NA	TGTGCCAGCAGTCTAGGACCTAATGGAGATCAGCCCCAGCATTTT	CASSLGPNGDQPQHF
TRBV27	TRBJ1-1	NA	NA	TGTGCCAGCAGTACGGAGTTGAACACTGAAGCTTTCTTT	CASSTELNTEAFF
TRBV19	TRBJ1-4	NA	once	TGTGCCAGTAGTATCAGGGGCAGGACTGAGGAAAAACTGTTTTTT	CASSIRGRTEEKLFF
TRBV19	TRBJ2-2	NA	NA	TGTGCCAGTAGTCAGGTACTCACCGGGGAGCTGTTTTTT	CASSQVLTGELFF
TRBV13	TRBJ2-5	NA	few	TGTGCCAGCAGCTTGGGGGGGCCCGGGACAAAGGAGACCCAGTACTTC	CASSLGGPGTKETQYF
TRBV11-2	TRBJ2-7	NA	NA	TGTGCCAGCAGCTTAGGGTACACCTACGAGCAGTACTTC	CASSLGYTYEQYF
TRBV7-9	TRBJ1-2	TRBD1	NA	TGTGCCAGCAGCCTCACCGGGACAGGGTACTATGGCTACACCTTC	CASSLTGTGYYGYTF
TRBV7-9	TRBJ1-1	NA	NA	TGTGCCAGCAGTCTGACAGCCAATACTGAAGCTTTCTTT	CASSLTANTEAFF
TRBV5-5	TRBJ2-3	NA	NA	TGTGCCAGCAGCCAAATGCCGAGGACCGCGGTAGATACGCAGTATTTT	CASSQMPRTAVDTQYF
TRBV27	TRBJ1-5	TRBD1	NA	TGTGCCAGCAGTTTAGGGACAGGGGATCAGCCCCAGCATTTT	CASSLGTGDQPQHF
TRBV7-2	TRBJ2-1	NA	NA	TGTGCCAGCAGCTTAGTTAGCAATGAGCAGTTCTTC	CASSLVSNEQFF
TRBV29-1	TRBJ1-2	NA	NA	TGCAGCGTTGAGGGAGGGGCGTTGGGCTACACCTTC	CSVEGGALGYTF
TRBV27	TRBJ1-6	NA	NA	TGTGCCAGCAGTTTATCCGGGGTTAATTCACCCCTCCACTTT	CASSLSGVNSPLHF
TRBV19	TRBJ2-5	NA	NA	TGTGCCAGTAGTCCCACCCAGTTGGTGTGGGGAGAGACCCAGTACTTC	CASSPTQLVWGETQYF
TRBV27	TRBJ2-3	NA	NA	TGTGCCAGCGGGCCCAACGGGAACACAGATACGCAGTATTTT	CASGPNGNTDTQYF
TRBV4-1	TRBJ2-7	NA	NA	TGCGCCAGCACCCCAAGGGCAGGGAACTCCTACGAGCAGTACTTC	CASTPRAGNSYEQYF
TRBV5-6	TRBJ1-6	NA	NA	TGTGCCAGCAGCCCATGGACGAATAATTCACCCCTCCACTTT	CASSPWTNNSPLHF
TRBV5-6	TRBJ2-1	TRBD1	NA	TGTGCCAGCAGCTTGGGGGACAGGGGAATTAGTGAGCAGTTCTTC	CASSLGDRGISEQFF
TRBV5-1	TRBJ1-1	NA	NA	TGCGCCAGCAGTAAGGGAAACACTGAAGCTTTCTTT	CASSKGNTEAFF
TRBV9	TRBJ2-7	TRBD1	NA	TGTGCCAGCAGCGTAGGAGGGGGACAGTCCTACGAGCAGTACTTC	CASSVGGGQSYEQYF
TRBV29-1	TRBJ2-7	NA	NA	TGCAGCGCTCGGGCAGGGCCCTACGAGCAGTACTTC	CSARAGPYEQYF
TRBV5-8	TRBJ2-7	TRBD1	NA	TGTGCCAGCAGCTTGTGGACAGGGGTGCCCTACGAGCAGTACTTC	CASSLWTGVPYEQYF
TRBV19	TRBJ1-5	NA	NA	TGTGCCAGTACCCTAAGGGCGGGGGACAATCAGCCCCAGCATTTT	CASTLRAGDNQPQHF
TRBV30	TRBJ2-7	NA	NA	TGTGCCTGGAGTGTAGGTCCAGTCACGAACTTC	CAWSVGPVTNF
TRBV5-4	TRBJ1-2	NA	NA	TGTGCCAGCAGCTTGGATGGCAGGACTAACTATGGCTACACCTTC	CASSLDGRTNYGYTF
TRBV11-2	TRBJ2-2	NA	NA	TGTGCCAGCAGCCTACTTTCCGGGGGAGTTCGAACCGGGGAGCTGTTTTTT	CASSLLSGGVRTGELFF
TRBV4-1	TRBJ2-6	NA	few	TGCGCCAGCAGATCGGGGACTGGGGCCAACGTCCTGACTTTC	CASRSGTGANVLTF
TRBV2	TRBJ2-1	NA	NA	TGTGCCAGCAGTGACGAGTTAGGGAAGGGGACAACTACCCATGAGCAGTTCTTC	CASSDELGKGTTTHEQFF